One sample yielded the 29 T cell receptor beta chains listed below, sequenced in a study of tumor-infiltrating lymphocytes in primary liver carcinoma. Both RNA and DNA were isolated together from roughly 20-30 mg of bulk tissue that had not been sorted. Total RNA (around 0.45 ug) served as template for TCR beta cDNA synthesis primed by a constant-region primer. Employing slightly modified ARM-PCR, three nested multiplex PCR rounds were run, and these gave rise to the TCR beta libraries. Rounds one and two of PCR, each of about 10 cycles, were primed with TRBV1-TRBV30 forward primers and a C-beta reverse primer. TCRdb used MiXCR to reprocess the multiplex PCR reads, holding one entry per CDR3 protein. Altogether some 110,000 distinct CDR3 sequences are present, 50% to 80% being singletons, with the ten largest covering roughly 7.9%. The sample comprised liver tumor tissue from sampling region 3. Subset: tumor region T3, left-lateral pole. Receptors were obtained from a woman aged 55 to 70 with primary liver carcinoma and hepatitis B virus infection.

A remark on this clonotype: This may be a read error: a much more frequent sequence differs by one nucleotide. The gene calls are TRBV7-8 and TRBJ1-5; D may be TRBD1 (6 bases). Germline loops: CDR1 SGHVS, CDR2 FQNEAQ. The CDR3 covers 15 residues. In DNA, the CDR3 is TGTGCCAGCAACTTAGATAGGACAGCGAATCAGCCCCAGCATTTT. It specifies CASNLDRTANQPQHF. Together with reference TRBV7-8 and TRBJ1-5, the CDR3 gives the full variable domain: GAGVSQSPRYKVAKRGQDVALRCDPISGHVSLFWYQQALGQGPEFLTYFQNEAQLDKSGLPSDRFFAERPEGSVSTLKIQRTQQEDSAVYLCASNLDRTANQPQHFGDGTRLSIL.

A remark on this clonotype: A read error may be the cause here, since a much bigger clone is one base away. The J gene is TRBJ1-4, the V gene TRBV29-1; 7 bases align to TRBD1. CDR3 length equals 14 residues. Germline assignment: CDR1 SQVTM and CDR2 ANQGSEA. With V trimmed by 3 bases and J by 7 bases, 8 bases remained unmatched. The CDR3 region has the DNA TGCAGCGTTGACGGTGGGACAGATAGTGAAAAACTGTTTTTT. Protein product: CSVDGGTDSEKLFF.

V gene TRBV12-3 or TRBV12-4 combines with J gene TRBJ1-1; possible D gene TRBD1, 5 bases. This CDR3 region has 14 residues. V lost 6 bases and J 3 bases, leaving 14 bases between the germline ends. This chain's CDR3 is CASRPAGSDTEAFF. The DNA for the CDR3 is TGTGCCAGCAGGCCTGCAGGGTCGGACACTGAAGCTTTCTTT.

Worth noting for this clonotype: At one of its ends the junction is not consistent with the germline gene, which may arise from a read error. The chain couples TRBV11-3 to TRBJ2-1, with 9 bases that match TRBD2. CDR1 and CDR2 (germline): SGHNT, YENEEA. The CDR3 is 15 residues long. The CDR3 protein is CASSLVGGRAGKQFF. CDR3 nucleotides: TGTGCTAGCAGCTTAGTAGGCGGGAGGGCGGGTAAGCAGTTCTTC.

As for this clonotype: The junction and the germline gene differ at one end; a read error may be behind it. The gene calls are TRBV29-1 and TRBJ2-5; no clear D. The J call could be wrong; TRBJ2-1 is a better fit for the DNA end. The CDR3 loop spans 11 amino acids. In germline, CDR1 is SQVTM, CDR2 ANQGSEA. CDR3 DNA sequence: TGCAGTGTTGAAGAGGTGGAGACCCAGTTCTTC. Amino acids: CSVEEVETQFF.

The chain combines TRBV4-1 with TRBJ2-7; D possibly uses TRBD1 or TRBD2 (5 bases each). Germline V gene sequence: CDR1 MGHRA, CDR2 YSYEKL. This CDR3 region has 13 residues. V was trimmed by 2 bases and J by 10 bases, leaving 15 bases between them. In nucleotides, the CDR3 is TGCGCCAGCAGCCAACAGGGAGAATATGATCAGTACTTC. Amino acid sequence: CASSQQGEYDQYF.

In the case of this clonotype: This is likely a read error, given that the CDR3 carries no conserved phenylalanine or tryptophan at its end. For the CDR3, the DNA is TGTGCCACCACCGATCAGCAGGACACTGAAGCTTTCATT. Residues: CATTDQQDTEAFI. V and J are TRBV10-3 and TRBJ1-1; no clear D. This CDR3 contains 13 residues. Germline assignment: CDR1 ENHRY and CDR2 SYGVKD. Trimming stripped 10 bases from V and 3 bases from J, with 15 bases between.

This clonotype is a singleton in its sample. One junction end disagrees with the germline gene, perhaps due to a read error. The chain is built from TRBV5-6 and TRBJ2-2; D might be TRBD2 (6 bases). Germline V gives CDR1 SGHDT, CDR2 YYEEEE. This CDR3 comprises 15 residues. CDR3 bases: TGTGACAGCAGCTTGTTCGGGAGAGCCACCGGGGAGCTGTTATTT. It specifies CDSSLFGRATGELLF.

For this clonotype: Lacking the conserved final phenylalanine or tryptophan, this CDR3 likely reflects a read error. It is unclear where the CDR3 begins or ends on the DNA, so no DNA is shown, and the CDR3 is as TCRdb lists it. The chain couples TRBV4-1 to TRBJ2-3; TRBD1 was called by the table and not checked on the DNA. Germline lookup yields CDR1 MGHRA and CDR2 YSYEKL. The CDR3 totals 14 residues, both ends included. The CDR3 reads CASSRTRDPDTRYY.

In the case of this clonotype: Mismatch with germline at one junction end may stem from a read error. The genes are TRBV11-3 and TRBJ2-1; a possible D gene is TRBD1 (5 bases). This CDR3 has 14 residues. The germline V gene encodes CDR1 SGHNT and CDR2 YENEEA. The CDR3 protein is CASSLEGVGNEQFF. The CDR3 DNA sequence: TGTGCCAGCAGTTTAGAAGGGGTTGGTAATGAGCAGTTCTTC. The full variable domain, completed using reference TRBV11-3 and TRBJ2-1, is EAGVVQSPRYKIIEKKQPVAFWCNPISGHNTLYWYLQNLGQGPELLIRYENEEAVDDSQLPKDRFSAERLKGVDSTLKIQPAELGDSAVYLCASSLEGVGNEQFFGPGTRLTVL.

The gene calls are TRBV29-1 and TRBJ2-3, with TRBD2 identical over 10 bases. Germline V CDR1 and CDR2: SQVTM, ANQGSEA. This CDR3 is 16 amino acids long. Germline trimming cut 0 bases from V and 2 bases from J; bases unmatched to any gene: 5. CDR3 DNA: TGCAGCGTTGAAGAGGGTAGCGGGGGGCACACAGATACGCAGTATTTT. Translated, it gives CSVEEGSGGHTDTQYF.

Comments on this clonotype: Given the absence of the conserved phenylalanine or tryptophan at the CDR3 end, a read error is likely. This chain links TRBV11-2 with TRBJ1-1, with 7 bases aligning to TRBD1. Germline trimming cut 5 bases from V and 5 bases from J; bases unmatched to any gene: 11. The V gene's germline CDR1 is SGHAT and CDR2 FQNNGV. This CDR3 has 15 residues. The CDR3 sequence: CASSRRDRTNTEAFV. DNA of the CDR3: TGTGCCAGCAGCCGACGGGACAGAACGAATACTGAAGCTTTCGTT.

As regards this clonotype: Its ends do not fully match the called genes, so a read error is possible. The chain is built from TRBV6-1 and TRBJ2-7; D is unresolved. From germline, CDR1 is MNHNS and CDR2 SASEGT. The CDR3 has 12 amino acids. CDR3 in amino acids: CARSARYYDQYF. The CDR3 coding sequence is TGTGCCAGGAGTGCCCGATACTACGATCAGTACTTC.

J is TRBJ1-5 and V is TRBV28; a possible D gene is TRBD1 (6 bases). The germline V gene encodes CDR1 MDHEN and CDR2 SYDVKM. The CDR3 extends over 15 amino acids. The V end was cut by 2 bases, the J end by 6 bases, with 14 bases between. CDR3 DNA sequence: TGTGCCAGCAGTTTAGCCTGGGACATAGGTCAGCCCCAGCATTTT. Amino acids: CASSLAWDIGQPQHF. Variable domain in full (rest from reference TRBV28 and TRBJ1-5): DVKVTQSSRYLVKRTGEKVFLECVQDMDHENMFWYRQDPGLGLRLIYFSYDVKMKEKGDIPEGYSVSREKKERFSLILESASTNQTSMYLCASSLAWDIGQPQHFGDGTRLSIL.

Ten or more counts support this clonotype. V gene TRBV6-5 combines with J gene TRBJ2-1; the match to TRBD2 covers 9 bases. The germline V gene has CDR1 MNHEY and CDR2 SVGAGI. The ends lost 8 bases at V and 9 bases at J; junction bases unmatched: 11. The CDR3 totals 14 residues. CDR3 coding DNA: TGTGCCAGCGCGTTAGTAGCGGGAGTTGGTGAGCAGTTCTTC. It specifies CASALVAGVGEQFF.

This clonotype was seen once. Sequence at one end of the junction differs from germline and may be a read error. J is TRBJ2-2 and V is TRBV11-2; no reliable D call. The CDR3 is made up of 14 amino acids. Germline CDR1 reads SGHAT; CDR2 reads FQNNGV. CDR3 nucleotides: TGTGCCAGCATCTTAGGATCGAACACCGGGGAGCTGTTTTTT. The encoded protein is CASILGSNTGELFF. The variable domain in full, with the rest retrieved from reference TRBV11-2 and TRBJ2-2, is EAGVAQSPRYKIIEKRQSVAFWCNPISGHATLYWYQQILGQGPKLLIQFQNNGVVDDSQLPKDRFSAERLKGVDSTLKIQPAKLEDSAVYLCASILGSNTGELFFGEGSRLTVL.

Comments on this clonotype: As the CDR3 is not closed by the conserved phenylalanine or tryptophan, this likely results from a read error. CDR3 sequence (DNA): TGTGCCAGCAACCCGACTAGCTACGAGCAGTACATC. Translated, it gives CASNPTSYEQYI. The gene calls are TRBV12-3 or TRBV12-4 and TRBJ2-7; possible D gene TRBD2, 6 bases. Between the trimmed V and J ends, which lost 7 bases and 3 bases, there was a span of 10 bases. This CDR3 is built from 12 residues.

This clonotype was seen a handful of times. A much larger clone lies a single base off, so this may be a read error. The chain links TRBV6-5 to TRBJ1-2; the D gene is possibly TRBD1 (5 bases). The length of the CDR3 is 14 residues. Germline V gene lookup returns CDR1 MNHEY and CDR2 SVGAGI. CDR3 sequence: CASSSPGLYWGYIF. The CDR3 coding sequence is TGTGCCAGCAGTTCCCCGGGACTCTACTGGGGCTACATCTTC.

The chain employs TRBV12-3 or TRBV12-4 and TRBJ1-2, with D possibly being TRBD1 (6 bases). The CDR3 runs 14 residues. Deletions cut 8 bases from V and 5 bases from J, with 18 bases between. CDR3 sequence: CASYPYRDGYGYTF. CDR3 nucleotide sequence: TGTGCCAGCTATCCATACAGGGACGGGTATGGCTACACCTTC.

The J gene is TRBJ1-5, the V gene TRBV28, with D uncertain. From germline, CDR1 is MDHEN and CDR2 SYDVKM. Between the trimmed V and J ends, which lost 11 bases and 7 bases, there was a span of 21 bases. The CDR3 sequence is 14 residues long. The CDR3 DNA is TGTGCCCACCAATCTGGGGTTGGGAGACAGCCCCAGCATTTT. Protein: CAHQSGVGRQPQHF.

V gene TRBV11-2 combines with J gene TRBJ2-3; D might be TRBD2 (6 bases). The V and J ends lost 4 bases and 2 bases respectively, with 19 bases between them. Germline CDR1 SGHAT, CDR2 FQNNGV. The CDR3 runs to 17 residues. This chain's CDR3 is CASSSVGGGNPTDTQYF. CDR3 nucleotide sequence: TGTGCCAGCAGCTCCGTGGGTGGCGGGAATCCCACAGATACGCAGTATTTT.

The rearrangement uses TRBV5-5 and TRBJ2-3; D possibly corresponds to TRBD2 (6 bases). The germline V gene has CDR1 SGHKS and CDR2 YYEKEE (reference sequence). This CDR3 is 15 amino acids long. In nucleotides, the CDR3 is TGTGACAGTAGCGCGCGGGGCATAGGCACAGATACGCAGTATTTT. This codes for CDSSARGIGTDTQYF.

Details on this clonotype: A much larger clone differs from this one at a single base, so this may be a read error. The CDR3 loop is CASSRYAPGQWYTEAFF. The CDR3 DNA is TGTGCCAGCAGTCGGTACGCCCCGGGACAGTGGTACACTGAAGCTTTCTTT. This chain connects TRBV6-2 or TRBV6-3 to TRBJ1-1; 7 bases fit TRBD1. The CDR3 is made up of 17 amino acids. Germline CDR1 reads MNHEY; CDR2 reads SVGEGT. With V trimmed by 5 bases and J by 3 bases, 15 bases remained unmatched.

This clonotype appeared once. The chain recombines TRBV6-6 with TRBJ2-7; D call uncertain. The V end was cut by 4 bases, the J end by 5 bases, with 15 bases between. The CDR3 totals 14 residues. CDR1 and CDR2 from the germline V gene are MNHNY and SVGAGI (reference sequence). CDR3 in DNA: TGTGCCAGCAGTTCGCTCAGGAAGGCCCACGAGCAGTACTTC. It is translated as CASSSLRKAHEQYF.

This clonotype was detected only a few times. The CDR3 region has the DNA TGTGCCAGCAGCGCCAGGAATGACACAGGGGGCGCGGGAAATGAGCAGTTCTTC. Residues: CASSARNDTGGAGNEQFF. This rearrangement joins TRBV21-1 to TRBJ2-1; the D call TRBD1 from the table was never checked on the DNA. TRBV21-1 corresponds to a pseudogene. This CDR3 spans 18 amino acids.

With regard to this clonotype: A read error may be the cause here, since a much bigger clone is one base away. The chain is built from TRBV6-1 and TRBJ1-2; 7 bases fit TRBD1. Per germline, CDR1 MNHNS and CDR2 SASEGT. Germline trimming cut 4 bases from V and 8 bases from J; bases unmatched to any gene: 13. This CDR3 region has 15 residues. The CDR3 DNA follows: TGTGCCAGCAGTGTGAGGGACAGACCAACAAGGGGCTACACCTTC. It yields the protein CASSVRDRPTRGYTF.

About this clonotype: In this CDR3 the conserved last residue, phenylalanine or tryptophan, is missing, so a read error is likely. The rearrangement joins TRBV7-9 to TRBJ1-1; a weak D match, TRBD1 (6 bases). Trimming pared 5 bases from V and 3 bases from J, leaving 16 bases between. Germline V lookup: CDR1 SEHNR, CDR2 FQNEAQ (reference sequence). The CDR3 is made up of 15 amino acids. The DNA for the CDR3 is TGTGCCAGCAGCCACCTAACAGGGAGTGACACTGAAGCTTTCCTT. It encodes CASSHLTGSDTEAFL.

In the case of this clonotype: A much larger clone lies one base from this, so it may be a read error. The rearrangement joins TRBV12-3 or TRBV12-4 to TRBJ1-1; D call uncertain. The CDR3 extends over 13 amino acids. The CDR3 bases are TGTGCCAGCACACCGGGGTTGTTCACTGAAGTTTTCTTT. Its protein is CASTPGLFTEVFF.

The chain employs TRBV5-8 and TRBJ2-5; D uncertain. Germline values: CDR1 SGHTS, CDR2 YDEGEE. CDR3 length equals 10 residues. With 7 bases removed from V and 7 bases from J, the gap between germline ends came to 8 bases. CDR3 sequence (DNA): TGTGCCAGCTCGGTGGGGACCCAGTACTTC. Its protein is CASSVGTQYF.